What follows is one T cell receptor beta chain and its context. Its binding antigen is unknown. Per-base quality was not reported, and no clone a single base away is much larger than it. The data originate from a study of OX40 agonist ivuxolimab in advanced cancers. Context from the whole study: Ivuxolimab was a fully human IgG2 agonistic monoclonal antibody targeting the costimulatory receptor OX40 (CD134). The point of sequencing TCRbeta in the periphery was to test whether ivuxolimab changed TCR sequence diversity and drove clonal T-cell expansion. Intravenous ivuxolimab was administered to patients every 2 weeks at six dose levels: 0.01, 0.1, 0.3, 1.5, 3 and 10 mg/kg. Prior anti-PD-1, anti-PD-L1 or anti-CTLA-4 therapy was permitted, and 30% to 45% of dose-escalation patients had received checkpoint inhibitors. In the dose-escalation cohort, around four fifths of patients were male, and the mean age was approximately 60 years, with a range of 23 to 79. The paper describes the monotherapy dose-escalation part (N of about 52 patients) of the phase I trial of ivuxolimab. Three dose-escalation patients achieved partial responses, one with hepatocellular carcinoma and two with cutaneous melanoma. Of the roughly 50 dose-escalation patients, hepatocellular carcinoma was present in 19, melanoma in approximately 15, renal cell carcinoma in 9 and head and neck cancer in 9. Study-level results and caveats: At doses of 0.1 to 3.0 mg/kg, clonal expansion of both CD4+ and CD8+ blood T cells was observed from baseline to week 6. In the 0.1-3.0 mg/kg groups, partial responders had among the lowest normalized peripheral clonal expansion, particularly in CD8+ T cells. The antigen specificity of the peripheral T cells that underwent clonal expansion was not determined. Low levels of normalized T-cell clonal expansion were also seen in some patients who did not respond. On average, CD8+ T cells showed more expanded clones than CD4+ T cells after ivuxolimab.

The trial excluded patients who had a history of autoimmune disease or who were on systemic immunosuppression. Peripheral blood for TCR sequencing was collected from all dose cohorts at baseline, on cycle 4 day 1, and on cycle 7 day 1. Samples were obtained from an open-label, multicenter, first-in-human phase I dose-escalation trial of ivuxolimab. The trial enrolled adults with locally advanced or metastatic head and neck squamous cell, hepatocellular, melanoma or renal cell carcinoma. Before TCR sequencing, CD4+ T cells and CD8+ T cells were sorted from peripheral blood as separate populations. Genomic DNA was extracted from sorted cells for sequencing of the TCRbeta CDR3 region. The immunoSEQ Assay was used for sequencing of TCRbeta CDR3 regions. Imported from immuneACCESS, the table was reduced by TCRdb to in-frame sequences with V and J called. These copies leave out some clones; in studies compared against another copy, an unresolved V gene accounts for under half, and the cause of the remainder is not known. The sample table lists 29,000 or so clones, about 89% of them with a count of one. Less than 9.5% of the sample goes to the ten largest clones.

Germline trimming amounts to 4 bases on V and 10 bases on J, with 11 as the count of junction bases outside the gene matches. From its cysteine to its phenylalanine, the CDR3 spans 15 amino acids. The retained sequence is limited to the CDR3, 45 bases, with the frame set at the first base. CDR1 and CDR2 (MGHRA, YSYEKL) derive from the germline V gene. Sample: CD4+ or CD8+ T cells sorted from blood, taken in a trial of the OX40 agonist ivuxolimab. In this chain, TRBV4-1 is recombined with TRBJ2-1; the junction holds 9 bases that match TRBD1. The source of this sequence is an adult with an advanced solid tumor such as melanoma, head and neck, liver or kidney cancer. The DNA sequence is TGCGCCAGCAGCCCGCCGGGACAGGGCGGAGGCGAGCAGTTCTTC. The resulting protein is CASSPPGQGGGEQFF.